This TCR beta chain was identified during a study of PD-L1 blockade in urothelial cancer. As for the study in general: Male patients with bladder-origin urothelial cancer numbered about 90% of the 29. Blood analysis was done at 3 weeks (second dose) and 6 weeks after treatment began.

Trimming removed 6 bases from V and 8 bases from J, with 16 bases in between. In germline, CDR1 is SGHVS, CDR2 FQNEAQ. There are 13 residues in the CDR3. The repertoire was sequenced with immunoSEQ multiplex PCR; TCRdb's copy has only in-frame clones and lacks some. This sample yields tens of thousands of clones, of which roughly 89% are seen a single time; around 6.7% belongs to the top ten. The sample's time point: peripheral blood 6 weeks after treatment start. This chain connects TRBV7-8 to TRBJ1-1; TRBD1 is a possible D gene (6 bases). Sequencing used PBMCs, obtained around atezolizumab (anti-PD-L1) treatment. The TCR comes from a man in his sixties or seventies with urothelial cancer. CDR3 bases: TGTGCCAGCAGATTGGGGGGGGCGGAGGAAGCTTTCTTT. Translating gives CASRLGGAEEAFF. Using reference TRBV7-8 and TRBJ1-1 for the parts outside the CDR3, the full variable domain is GAGVSQSPRYKVAKRGQDVALRCDPISGHVSLFWYQQALGQGPEFLTYFQNEAQLDKSGLPSDRFFAERPEGSVSTLKIQRTQQEDSAVYLCASRLGGAEEAFFGQGTRLTVV.